Below, 30 T cell receptor beta chains from the same sample are listed, as sequenced in a study of neurological immune-mediated disorders. The time point is: longitudinal time-point 3. A single record per CDR3 protein comes from TCRdb applying MiXCR to the 5' RACE reads. The sample includes roughly 100,000 distinct CDR3 sequences, roughly a tenth of them seen just once. The source material was PBMCs. Receptors originate from a female donor with HTLV-1-associated myelopathy (HAM/TSP).

This clonotype was found many times. The rearrangement links TRBV9 to TRBJ2-7; either TRBD1 or TRBD2 may fit D (5 bases each). The V end lost 4 bases, the J end lost 6 bases, and 20 bases lay between the germline ends. Germline V gene sequence: CDR1 SGDLS, CDR2 YYNGEE. CDR3 size: 15 residues. CDR3: CASSPVGTGRVEQYF. CDR3 sequence (DNA): TGTGCCAGCAGCCCAGTGGGGACGGGAAGGGTCGAGCAGTACTTC.

V and J are TRBV6-6 and TRBJ1-4, with D tentatively TRBD1 (6 bases). The CDR3 extends over 16 amino acids. The V gene's germline CDR1 is MNHNY and CDR2 SVGAGI (reference sequence). V shed 2 bases and J shed 7 bases, with 17 bases lying between them. This chain's CDR3 is CASSYPSQGGGEKLFF. Here the CDR3 DNA reads TGTGCCAGCAGTTACCCTTCACAGGGAGGAGGTGAAAAACTGTTTTTT.

This clonotype came up many times. The V call is TRBV5-1, the J call TRBJ1-3, with D uncertain. In germline, CDR1 is SGHRS, CDR2 YFSETQ. The CDR3 covers 14 residues. Trimming left V 4 bases short and J 4 bases short, with 12 bases between. CDR3 in amino acids: CASSPGMAGNTIYF. As DNA, the CDR3 is TGCGCCAGCAGCCCTGGGATGGCCGGAAACACCATATATTTT.

The gene calls are TRBV7-9 and TRBJ2-1; D may be TRBD1 (6 bases). CDR3 length: 16 residues. Trimming shortened V by 0 bases and J by 12 bases, and 21 bases separated the two germline ends. The germline gives CDR1 SEHNR, CDR2 FQNEAQ (reference sequence). The CDR3: CASSLAAGTWRGAQFF. The CDR3 coding sequence is TGTGCCAGCAGCTTAGCCGCAGGGACATGGCGAGGCGCGCAGTTCTTC.

At least ten counts were recorded for this clonotype. CDR3 in amino acids: CASSPGLDSSYEQYF. The CDR3 nucleotides are TGTGCCAGCAGTCCAGGACTCGATAGCTCCTACGAGCAGTACTTC. The chain has TRBV7-7 and TRBJ2-7; TRBD2 might be the D (5 bases). The V gene lost 6 bases and the J gene lost 0 bases, with 15 bases spanning the gap. This CDR3 region has 15 residues. Germline V gene sequence: CDR1 SSHAT, CDR2 FNYEAQ (reference sequence).

This clonotype was counted ten times or more. CDR3 loop: CASRPNRGRQYF. The CDR3 region has the DNA TGTGCCAGCAGACCAAACAGGGGTCGGCAGTACTTC. The chain employs TRBV6-5 and TRBJ2-7; 7 bases are shared with TRBD1. The CDR3 length is 12 residues. CDR1 MNHEY and CDR2 SVGAGI come from the germline V gene. The junction had 8 bases not matched to a gene; V was cut back by 6 bases and J by 9 bases.

This clonotype was seen many times. V and J are TRBV5-6 and TRBJ1-2; D not certain. The CDR3 is 11 amino acids. The V end lost 2 bases, the J end lost 5 bases, and 4 bases lay between the germline ends. The germline gives CDR1 SGHDT, CDR2 YYEEEE. For the CDR3, the DNA is TGTGCCAGCAGCTTACAATATGGCTACACCTTC. Its translation is CASSLQYGYTF. Based on the CDR3 plus reference TRBV5-6 and TRBJ1-2, the full variable domain is DAGVTQSPTHLIKTRGQQVTLRCSPKSGHDTVSWYQQALGQGPQFIFQYYEEEERQRGNFPDRFSGHQFPNYSSELNVNALLLGDSALYLCASSLQYGYTFGSGTRLTVV.

This clonotype was detected ten times or more. The V call is TRBV5-1, the J call TRBJ2-3; D is unresolved. The CDR3 runs 15 residues. Trimming pared 4 bases from V and 1 base from J, leaving 13 bases between. Germline lookup yields CDR1 SGHRS and CDR2 YFSETQ. Here the CDR3 reads CASSSRYLGTDTQYF. CDR3 sequence (DNA): TGCGCCAGCAGCAGCCGCTACCTTGGCACAGATACGCAGTATTTT.

This clonotype was observed many times. The V gene is TRBV5-1, the J gene TRBJ2-2; D is undetermined. The CDR3 is 14 amino acids. Germline CDR1 is SGHRS and CDR2 is YFSETQ. Trimming shortened V by 2 bases and J by 2 bases, and 7 bases separated the two germline ends. The CDR3 protein is CASSFGSNTGELFF. The CDR3 nucleotides read TGCGCCAGCAGCTTTGGCAGCAACACCGGGGAGCTGTTTTTT.

Turning to this clonotype: A read error is likely, as this CDR3 ends without the conserved phenylalanine or tryptophan. This chain links TRBV28 with TRBJ1-1; no reliable D call. The ends were cut back, 2 bases at V and 7 bases at J, with 8 bases in the middle. Germline V lookup: CDR1 MDHEN, CDR2 SYDVKM. This CDR3 contains 12 residues. The CDR3: CASSLVPGEAFL. CDR3 in DNA: TGTGCCAGCAGTTTAGTACCAGGTGAAGCTTTCTTA.

This clonotype was observed a few times. A much larger clone sits a single nucleotide away, making a read error possible. The chain joins TRBV9 to TRBJ2-1; tentative D call: TRBD2 (7 bases). CDR1 and CDR2 from the germline V gene are SGDLS and YYNGEE. This CDR3 contains 15 residues. Trimming took 4 bases from V and 0 from J, leaving 11 bases between them. The CDR3 DNA is TGTGCCAGCAGCCCTGGGGGGGCCTCCTACAATGAGCAGTTCTTC. It translates to CASSPGGASYNEQFF.

This clonotype has a count of ten or more. The chain carries TRBV10-3 and TRBJ1-5, with D unresolved. The germline V gene has CDR1 ENHRY and CDR2 SYGVKD. V lost 8 bases and J 2 bases, leaving 10 bases between the germline ends. The CDR3 sequence is 13 residues long. CDR3 amino acids: CAICADGNQPQHF. The CDR3 DNA reads TGTGCCATCTGTGCAGACGGCAATCAGCCCCAGCATTTT.

In its sample, this clonotype was seen many times. The chain uses TRBV5-1 and TRBJ2-1; the match to TRBD1 covers 8 bases. Trimming at V came to 4 bases and at J to 5 bases, leaving 2 bases not matched to a gene. Germline assignment: CDR1 SGHRS and CDR2 YFSETQ. The CDR3 has 13 amino acids. Here the CDR3 DNA reads TGCGCCAGCAGCGTGACAGGGGACAATGAGCAGTTCTTC. Encoded protein: CASSVTGDNEQFF. Drawing the rest from reference TRBV5-1 and TRBJ2-1, the complete variable domain is KAGVTQTPRYLIKTRGQQVTLSCSPISGHRSVSWYQQTPGQGLQFLFEYFSETQRNKGNFPGRFSGRQFSNSRSEMNVSTLELGDSALYLCASSVTGDNEQFFGPGTRLTVL.

This clonotype was recorded at least ten times. The chain carries TRBV12-3 or TRBV12-4 and TRBJ2-1; D unresolved. The CDR3 totals 12 residues. V lost 3 bases and J lost 10, with 10 bases in between. CDR3 protein: CASSFGFREQFF. DNA for the CDR3: TGTGCCAGCAGTTTTGGGTTTCGAGAGCAGTTCTTC.

This clonotype was counted at least ten times. The chain carries TRBV20-1 and TRBJ2-3, with 13 bases aligning to TRBD2. This CDR3 comprises 15 residues. Trimming took 3 bases from V and 1 from J; bases not matched to a gene: 1. Germline V CDR1 and CDR2: DFQATT, SNEGSKA (reference sequence). The CDR3 loop is CSASGTSGGTDTQYF. The CDR3 DNA sequence: TGCAGTGCTAGTGGGACTAGCGGGGGCACAGATACGCAGTATTTT.

This clonotype was recorded many times. The rearrangement links TRBV10-3 to TRBJ2-5; tentatively, D is TRBD2 (6 bases). Germline CDR1 ENHRY, CDR2 SYGVKD. Trimming stripped 4 bases from V and 5 bases from J, with 14 bases between. The CDR3 contains 14 residues. CDR3 in amino acids: CAISGMAGKETQYF. The DNA for the CDR3 is TGTGCCATCAGTGGAATGGCGGGGAAGGAGACCCAGTACTTC.

This clonotype was seen many times. The chain is built from TRBV5-1 and TRBJ2-2; 10 positions agree with TRBD1. V shed 0 bases and J 3 bases; nucleotides not matched to a gene: 5. The CDR3 is 17 amino acids. Germline CDR1 and CDR2: SGHRS and YFSETQ. The CDR3 DNA sequence: TGCGCCAGCAGCTTGGCCGGGACAGGGGTGTACACCGGGGAGCTGTTTTTT. Encoded protein: CASSLAGTGVYTGELFF.

The chain has TRBV2 and TRBJ1-1, with D unclear. Germline CDR1 is SNHLY and CDR2 is FYNNEI. The CDR3 consists of 14 residues. The germline V and J ends were trimmed by 3 bases and 6 bases, with 14 bases remaining between them. The DNA for the CDR3 is TGTGCCAGCAGTGAGCCTCCTCGGATTCCTGAAGCTTTCTTT. Protein product: CASSEPPRIPEAFF.

The chain is built from TRBV20-1 and TRBJ2-5, with D perhaps TRBD2 (6 bases). The ends were cut back, 4 bases at V and 0 bases at J, with 12 bases in the middle. The length of the CDR3 is 14 residues. Germline CDR1 and CDR2: DFQATT and SNEGSKA (reference sequence). The DNA of the CDR3 is TGCAGTGCTAAGGTACTAGCAAACCAAGAGACCCAGTACTTC. Amino acids: CSAKVLANQETQYF.

The chain is built from TRBV20-1 and TRBJ2-3, with 7 bases lining up with TRBD1. Germline-derived CDR1 and CDR2 are DFQATT and SNEGSKA (reference sequence). The CDR3 sequence is 14 residues long. Trimming at V came to 5 bases and at J to 2 bases, leaving 7 bases not matched to a gene. The CDR3 reads CSAPRDSTTDTQYF. The CDR3 coding sequence is TGCAGTGCTCCCAGGGACAGCACCACAGATACGCAGTATTTT.

This clonotype was counted a few times. The V gene is TRBV18, the J gene TRBJ2-1; TRBD1 agrees at 12 bases. V lost 4 bases to trimming and J lost 7 bases; unmatched junction nucleotides: 5. Germline values: CDR1 KGHSH, CDR2 LQKENI. The CDR3 sequence is 15 residues long. The chain's CDR3 is CASSQGTGGWNEQFF. The CDR3 DNA follows: TGTGCCAGCTCACAGGGGACAGGGGGCTGGAATGAGCAGTTCTTC.

This clonotype has at least ten counts. The chain is built from TRBV5-1 and TRBJ1-1; D is unresolved. Trimming cost V 3 bases and J 0 bases, with 12 bases left between them. The germline gives CDR1 SGHRS, CDR2 YFSETQ. The CDR3 extends over 15 amino acids. This CDR3 is CASSSGGGVNTEAFF. CDR3 sequence (DNA): TGCGCCAGCAGCTCAGGTGGCGGGGTGAACACTGAAGCTTTCTTT.

At least ten counts were recorded for this clonotype. The chain employs TRBV28 and TRBJ1-1; D is undetermined. The germline V gene has CDR1 MDHEN and CDR2 SYDVKM. The V and J ends lost 2 bases and 10 bases respectively, with 11 bases between them. There are 12 residues in the CDR3. The CDR3 DNA reads TGTGCCAGCAGTTTAGGTCTTGGTGGAGCTTTCTTT. Amino acids: CASSLGLGGAFF. The variable domain in full, completed from reference TRBV28 and TRBJ1-1, reads DVKVTQSSRYLVKRTGEKVFLECVQDMDHENMFWYRQDPGLGLRLIYFSYDVKMKEKGDIPEGYSVSREKKERFSLILESASTNQTSMYLCASSLGLGGAFFGQGTRLTVV.

This clonotype was detected ten times or more. The CDR3 nucleotides read TGTGCCAGCAGCTCCGGGACAAGAAACACCGGGGAGCTGTTTTTT. It translates to CASSSGTRNTGELFF. The chain joins TRBV6-5 to TRBJ2-2; D is possibly TRBD1 (6 bases). CDR1 and CDR2 from the germline V gene are MNHEY and SVGAGI. Trimming left V 6 bases short and J 2 bases short, with 13 bases between. There are 15 residues in the CDR3.

This clonotype was recorded at least ten times. The chain joins TRBV4-2 to TRBJ2-3, with D perhaps matching TRBD1 (7 bases). V lost 1 base to trimming and J lost 2 bases, with 13 bases between them. Germline V gene lookup returns CDR1 LGHNA and CDR2 YNFKEQ. The CDR3 runs 16 residues. The CDR3 sequence is CASSQVQGGDTDTQYF. CDR3 sequence (DNA): TGTGCCAGCAGCCAAGTCCAGGGGGGCGACACAGATACGCAGTATTTT.

In its sample, this clonotype was seen a few times. The V call is TRBV7-2, the J call TRBJ2-3, with D perhaps matching TRBD1 or TRBD2 (5 bases each). Germline CDR1 SGHTA, CDR2 FQGNSA. The CDR3 runs 12 residues. V lost 4 bases, J lost 6 bases, and 8 bases lay in between. DNA of the CDR3: TGTGCCAGCAGCTGGGGGTGGGATACGCAGTATTTT. Its protein is CASSWGWDTQYF.

This clonotype was observed at least ten times. The J gene is TRBJ2-3, the V gene TRBV5-1; 8 bases match TRBD1. Germline V gene sequence: CDR1 SGHRS, CDR2 YFSETQ. This CDR3 has 15 amino acids. V shed 0 bases and J 4 bases; nucleotides not matched to a gene: 4. CDR3 nucleotide sequence: TGCGCCAGCAGCTTGGCAGGACAGGGACCAGATACGCAGTATTTT. Protein product: CASSLAGQGPDTQYF.

This clonotype was seen at least ten times. The chain employs TRBV5-1 and TRBJ2-1, with D perhaps assigned TRBD1 or TRBD2 (5 bases each). CDR1 is SGHRS, CDR2 YFSETQ, per germline. The CDR3 contains 17 residues. V gave up 0 bases and J gave up 2 bases, with 15 bases separating them. The CDR3 is CASSLVSGRDAYNEQFF. CDR3 DNA sequence: TGCGCCAGCAGCTTGGTATCGGGCAGGGACGCCTACAATGAGCAGTTCTTC. Full variable domain (missing parts from reference TRBV5-1 and TRBJ2-1): KAGVTQTPRYLIKTRGQQVTLSCSPISGHRSVSWYQQTPGQGLQFLFEYFSETQRNKGNFPGRFSGRQFSNSRSEMNVSTLELGDSALYLCASSLVSGRDAYNEQFFGPGTRLTVL.

In its sample, this clonotype was seen a few times. This chain connects TRBV4-2 to TRBJ1-6, with TRBD1 as a possible D gene (5 bases). V was trimmed by 4 bases and J by 6 bases, leaving 7 bases between them. Germline CDR1 and CDR2: LGHNA and YNFKEQ. The CDR3 length is 13 residues. For the CDR3, the DNA is TGTGCCAGCAGCCGACAGACTAATTCACCCCTCCACTTT. This translates into CASSRQTNSPLHF.

This clonotype was seen many times. The J gene is TRBJ2-2, the V gene TRBV28, with D tentatively TRBD1 (6 bases). V dropped 3 bases and J dropped 5 bases, with 10 bases sitting between them. The germline V gene encodes CDR1 MDHEN and CDR2 SYDVKM. The CDR3 has 14 amino acids. This CDR3 is CASSLGHRTGELFF. CDR3 in DNA: TGTGCCAGCAGTTTGGGACATCGGACCGGGGAGCTGTTTTTT.